The entry below describes one T cell receptor (beta chain). Original analysis: By means of reference gene primer amplification, nucleated cell counts were estimated. TCRdb's copy holds only in-frame clones and misses some; the assay was immunoSEQ multiplex PCR. D and trimming come from the DNA, and the V and J calls and clone size come from that table. This sample carries about 250,000 clones, roughly nine tenths of them seen once, and the ten largest clones take under 3%. This specimen belongs to a study of blood T cell repertoires in COVID-19. Study at large: COVID-19 samples, acute and convalescent, were from the United States, Italy and Spain.

Ages ranged from about 18 to 100 years, with residence in around 24 US areas. Germline CDR1 is MNHNS and CDR2 is SASEGT. V lost 5 bases and J 2 bases, leaving 5 bases between the germline ends. The CDR3 loop spans 12 amino acids. This chain links TRBV6-1 with TRBJ2-3; no firm D call. This TCR was recovered from a woman aged 18-29 years who had recovered from COVID-19. The sequenced sample was PBMCs or T cells enriched from blood (not recorded which). The DNA of the CDR3 is TGTGCCAGCAGTCCTCCCACAGATACGCAGTATTTT. This codes for CASSPPTDTQYF.